The following is a T cell receptor beta chain sequence with its context. This entry comes from a study of Ad26.COV2.S vaccination and SARS-CoV-2 variants. Whole-study context: Donor joined the COV1001 Ad26.COV2.S trial arm.

Treatment denoted: some 20 received Ad26.COV2.S at low or high dose, single or two shots; roughly five received placebo; per-sample allocation not given. Sample collection was performed on day 63 after the first vaccine or placebo injection. Clones were sequenced by immunoSEQ multiplex PCR, and TCRdb holds only the in-frame ones, with some missing. Of some 450,000 clones in the sample, 90% were seen once. The CDR3 length is 17 residues. With 0 bases removed from V and 4 bases from J, the gap between germline ends came to 16 bases. Germline loops: CDR1 LGHDT, CDR2 YNNKEL (reference sequence). This receptor was identified in a person aged 18-65 years who received the Ad26.COV2.S COVID-19 vaccine or a placebo. V is TRBV3-1 (or the pseudogene TRBV3-2) and J is TRBJ2-1, with D unclear. The sequences come from peripheral blood, collected in a trial of Ad26.COV2.S vaccine versus placebo. For the CDR3, the DNA is TGTGCCAGCAGCCAAGATTCCGGCAGCCTCCTATACAATGAGCAGTTCTTC. Translation: CASSQDSGSLLYNEQFF.